This T cell receptor (beta chain) emerged from a study of T-cell reconstitution after alpha-beta-depleted transplantation in children. In this sample, this clonotype turned up many times. Antigen unknown. Study results and limitations: Expanded clones from the graft, numbering several hundred, reportedly supplied alpha-beta T cells about two months after transplant. Newly produced T cells mostly provided counts and TCRbeta diversity after one year, as hyperexpanded clones declined. Surviving recipient T cells and thymic progenitors accounted for the high day-60 TCRbeta diversity observed in some patients.

The CDR3 spans 15 residues. CDR1 is MNHEY, CDR2 SMNVEV, per germline (reference sequence). Trimming pared 5 bases from V and 2 bases from J, leaving 13 bases between. Researchers prepared the TCRbeta library using unique molecular identifiers, the study reports. TCRdb itself ran the PCR reads through MiXCR, one entry per CDR3 protein. Among 140,000 to 150,000 distinct CDR3 sequences listed, 7.5% to 9% were seen once. This chain joins TRBV27 and TRBJ1-5; D possibly corresponds to TRBD1 (6 bases). The receptor comes from a female patient between 2 and 15 years old who had a stem cell transplant for congenital amegakaryocytic thrombocytopenia, so the T cells may come from the graft donor. This sample comprised PBMCs, mostly from graft donor cells, obtained 180 days after TCRalphabeta/CD19-depleted stem cell transplant. CDR3 DNA sequence: TGTGCCAGCAGTAAGGGGGTGAAAGGCAATCAGCCCCAGCATTTT. This sequence encodes CASSKGVKGNQPQHF.